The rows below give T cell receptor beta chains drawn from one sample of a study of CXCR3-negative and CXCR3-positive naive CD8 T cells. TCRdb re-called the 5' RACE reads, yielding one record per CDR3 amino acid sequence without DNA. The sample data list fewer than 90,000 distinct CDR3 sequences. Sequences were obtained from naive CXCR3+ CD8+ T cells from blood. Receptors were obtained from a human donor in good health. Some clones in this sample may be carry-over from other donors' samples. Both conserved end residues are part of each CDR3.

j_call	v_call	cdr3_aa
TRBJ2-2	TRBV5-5	CASSADSGRASRGELFF
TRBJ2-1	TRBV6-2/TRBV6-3	CASAPGRLTTYNEQFF
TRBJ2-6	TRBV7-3	CASSLLVGRAFGANVLTF
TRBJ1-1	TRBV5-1	CASSPWTQNTEAFF
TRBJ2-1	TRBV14	CASSQTSDSSYNEQFF
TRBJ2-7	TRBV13	CASSHTGTGGVYEQYF
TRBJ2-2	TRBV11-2	CASSLGGGYTGELFF
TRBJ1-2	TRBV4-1	CASSQDLLTHPDGYTF
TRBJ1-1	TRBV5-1	CASSLTGWEDTEAFF
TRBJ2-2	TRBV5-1	CASSSILQRNTGELFF
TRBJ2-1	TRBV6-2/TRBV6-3	CASSRLAVNSYNEQFF
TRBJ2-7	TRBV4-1	CASSQVQDYEQYF
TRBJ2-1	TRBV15	CATSSRLAEPNEQFF
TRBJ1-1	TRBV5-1	CASTPGAMNTEAFF
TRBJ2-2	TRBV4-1	CASSPDREIAGELFF
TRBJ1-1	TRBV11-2	CASSLAGGEAFF
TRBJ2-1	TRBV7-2	CASSGLNYNEQFF
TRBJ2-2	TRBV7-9	CASSPDRDKNTGELFF
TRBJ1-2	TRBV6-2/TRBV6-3	CASRSTYGYTF
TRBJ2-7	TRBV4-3	CASSPRDGEYEQYF
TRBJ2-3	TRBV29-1	CSVREGLEDTQYF
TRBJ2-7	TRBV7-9	CASSWGRGLHEQYF
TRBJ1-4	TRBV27	CASSLSWGPGGEKLFF
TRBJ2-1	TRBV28	CASSLLDSGKNEQFF
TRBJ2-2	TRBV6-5	CASATGGGELFF